This T cell receptor (beta chain) is drawn from a study of shared clonotypes between healthy human individuals. Per the study methods: Filtering differed since immunoSEQ provided only junctions, with no quality scores. TCRdb's copy holds only in-frame clones and misses some; the assay was immunoSEQ multiplex PCR. The V and J calls and the clone size are those of that table, but D and trimming were determined from the DNA. The data contain 2 million to 3 million clones, over 85% of them singletons. Sequenced input: naive CD4+ T cells from PBMCs. Sample subset: CD45RA+ positively selected. This sequence was found in a man younger than 35 in good health. Some clones in this sample may be carry-over from other donors' samples.

The CDR3 loop is CASRARDRGLMNTEAFF. DNA for the CDR3: TGTGCCAGCAGAGCGCGGGACAGGGGGTTGATGAACACTGAAGCTTTCTTT. V and J are TRBV28 and TRBJ1-1; 11 bases line up with TRBD1. Germline trimming cut 6 bases from V and 0 bases from J; bases unmatched to any gene: 9. This CDR3 is 17 amino acids long. Germline V lookup: CDR1 MDHEN, CDR2 SYDVKM. The whole variable domain, filled in from reference TRBV28 and TRBJ1-1, reads DVKVTQSSRYLVKRTGEKVFLECVQDMDHENMFWYRQDPGLGLRLIYFSYDVKMKEKGDIPEGYSVSREKKERFSLILESASTNQTSMYLCASRARDRGLMNTEAFFGQGTRLTVV.